This TCR beta chain originates from a study of post-analysis software for immune sequencing data. The TCR beta cDNA libraries contained unique molecular identifiers. The source material, roughly 0.9 to 11 million T cells, gave rise to about 520,000 cDNA molecules. TCRdb redid the calling of the PCR reads with MiXCR, one entry per CDR3 protein. The sample has about 770,000 distinct CDR3 sequences, under 60% seen once. A single count supports this clonotype. A junction boundary mismatches the germline segment, possibly from a read error. The sequence derives from a girl aged 5 to 17 with multiple sclerosis. Sequencing input: blood.

The CDR3 region has the DNA TGCACCAGCAGCCAAGACCAGTCCTACAATGAGCAGTTCTTC. Encoded protein: CTSSQDQSYNEQFF. The V call is TRBV4-1, the J call TRBJ2-1; no clear D. The CDR3 totals 14 residues. Germline CDR1 reads MGHRA; CDR2 reads YSYEKL.